Sequencing of this TCR beta chain was carried out in a study of blood T cells in healthy people across ages. Findings and caveats of the study: Naive CD4+ cell counts and diversity both ran higher in long-lived than in aged donors.

This clonotype was found once. Its antigen is currently unknown. The V end was cut by 4 bases, the J end by 3 bases, with 15 bases between. The germline CDR1 and CDR2 sequences are SQVTM and ANQGSEA. This CDR3 has 14 amino acids. For the second PCR, which ran for about 6 to 11 cycles, a sample-barcoded 5' primer and a J-beta primer mix were used. TCRdb reprocessed the 5' RACE reads via MiXCR and lists one record per CDR3 protein. The data show roughly 560,000 distinct CDR3 sequences, 20% to 30% seen once. These data were also filed under a second study, of T cells of mothers and their children. That study reports: Unrelated mother-child pairs always had slightly, but never significantly, lower normalized overlap than related pairs.

Sequencing input: blood. This rearrangement joins TRBV29-1 to TRBJ1-2; D possibly corresponds to TRBD1 (5 bases). The receptor was derived from a boy younger than 18 in good health. CDR3 region: CSVVGETGHYGYTF. Written as DNA, the CDR3 is TGCAGCGTTGTAGGGGAAACGGGACACTATGGCTACACCTTC. The complete variable domain, with remaining parts taken from reference TRBV29-1 and TRBJ1-2, reads SAVISQKPSRDICQRGTSLTIQCQVDSQVTMMFWYRQQPGQSLTLIATANQGSEATYESGFVIDKFPISRPNLTFSTLTVSNMSPEDSSIYLCSVVGETGHYGYTFGSGTRLTVV.